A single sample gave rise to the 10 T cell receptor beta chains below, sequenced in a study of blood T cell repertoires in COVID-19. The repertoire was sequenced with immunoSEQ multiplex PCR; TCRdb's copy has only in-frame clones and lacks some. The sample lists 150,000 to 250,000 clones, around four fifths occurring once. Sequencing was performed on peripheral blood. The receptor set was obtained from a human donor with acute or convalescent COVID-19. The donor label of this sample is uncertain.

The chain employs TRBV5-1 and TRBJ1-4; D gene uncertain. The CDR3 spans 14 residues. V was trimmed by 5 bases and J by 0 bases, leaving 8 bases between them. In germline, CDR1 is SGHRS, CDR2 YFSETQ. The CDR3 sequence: CASSTSSTNEKLFF. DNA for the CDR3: TGCGCCAGCAGTACGAGCTCAACTAATGAAAAACTGTTTTTT.

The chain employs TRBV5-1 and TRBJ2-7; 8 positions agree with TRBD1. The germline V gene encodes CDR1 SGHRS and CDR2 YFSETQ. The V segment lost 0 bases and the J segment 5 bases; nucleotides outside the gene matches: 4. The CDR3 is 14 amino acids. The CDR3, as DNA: TGCGCCAGCAGCTTGGGGACAGGGCTGGACGAGCAGTACTTC. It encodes CASSLGTGLDEQYF.

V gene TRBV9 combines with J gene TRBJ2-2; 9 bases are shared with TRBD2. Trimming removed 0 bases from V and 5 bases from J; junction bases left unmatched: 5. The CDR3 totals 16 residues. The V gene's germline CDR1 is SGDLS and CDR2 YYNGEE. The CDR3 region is CASSVGASGITGELFF. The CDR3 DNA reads TGTGCCAGCAGCGTAGGAGCTAGCGGGATAACCGGGGAGCTGTTTTTT.

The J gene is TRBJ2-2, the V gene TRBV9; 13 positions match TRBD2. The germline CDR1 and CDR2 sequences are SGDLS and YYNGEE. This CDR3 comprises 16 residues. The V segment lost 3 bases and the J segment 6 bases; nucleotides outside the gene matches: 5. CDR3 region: CASSGTSGSPAGELFF. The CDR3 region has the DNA TGTGCCAGCAGCGGGACTAGCGGGAGTCCAGCCGGGGAGCTGTTTTTT. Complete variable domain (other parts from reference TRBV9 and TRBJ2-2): DSGVTQTPKHLITATGQRVTLRCSPRSGDLSVYWYQQSLDQGLQFLIQYYNGEERAKGNILERFSAQQFPDLHSELNLSSLELGDSALYFCASSGTSGSPAGELFFGEGSRLTVL.

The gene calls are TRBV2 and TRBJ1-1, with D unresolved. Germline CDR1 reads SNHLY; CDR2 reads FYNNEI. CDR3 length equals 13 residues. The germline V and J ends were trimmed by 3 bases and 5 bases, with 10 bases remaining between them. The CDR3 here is CASSESSLTEAFF. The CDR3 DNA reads TGTGCCAGCAGTGAGAGCTCCTTGACTGAAGCTTTCTTT.

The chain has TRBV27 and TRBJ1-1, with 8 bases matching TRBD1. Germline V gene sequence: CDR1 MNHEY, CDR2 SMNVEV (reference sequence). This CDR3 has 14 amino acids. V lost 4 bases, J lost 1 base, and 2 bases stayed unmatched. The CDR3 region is CASSSDRANTEAFF. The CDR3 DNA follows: TGTGCCAGCAGTTCGGACAGGGCGAACACTGAAGCTTTCTTT.

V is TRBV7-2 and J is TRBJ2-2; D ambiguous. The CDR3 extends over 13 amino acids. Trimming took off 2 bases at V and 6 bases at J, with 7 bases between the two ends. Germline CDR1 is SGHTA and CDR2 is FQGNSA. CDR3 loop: CASSLFSPGELFF. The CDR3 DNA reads TGTGCCAGCAGCTTATTTAGCCCCGGGGAGCTGTTTTTT.

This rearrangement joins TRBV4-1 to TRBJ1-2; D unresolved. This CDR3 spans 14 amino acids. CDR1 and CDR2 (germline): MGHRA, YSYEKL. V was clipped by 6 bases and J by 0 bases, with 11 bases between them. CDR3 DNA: TGCGCCAGCAGTTTTGGAGGGACTAACTATGGCTACACCTTC. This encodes CASSFGGTNYGYTF.

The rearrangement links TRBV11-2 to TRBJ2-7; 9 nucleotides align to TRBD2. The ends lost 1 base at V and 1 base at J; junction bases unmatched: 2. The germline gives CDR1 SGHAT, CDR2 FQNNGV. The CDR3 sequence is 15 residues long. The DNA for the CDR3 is TGTGCCAGCAGCTTAGCGACTAGCGGATCCTACGAGCAGTACTTC. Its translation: CASSLATSGSYEQYF.

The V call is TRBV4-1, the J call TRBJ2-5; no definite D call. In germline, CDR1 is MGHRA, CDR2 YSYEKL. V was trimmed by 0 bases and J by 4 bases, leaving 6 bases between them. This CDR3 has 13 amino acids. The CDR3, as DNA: TGCGCCAGCAGCCAAGATCCCCGAGAGACCCAGTACTTC. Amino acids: CASSQDPRETQYF.